These 27 T cell receptor beta chains originate from one sample sequenced in a study of control samples from healthy donors and cancer patients. Some clones are missing from TCRdb's copy, which holds only in-frame ones; the method was immunoSEQ multiplex PCR. The sample records fewer than 250,000 clones, roughly nine tenths being singletons. The specimen was blood. All receptors come from a man younger than 45 in good health.

The J gene is TRBJ1-1, the V gene TRBV30; D ambiguous. The CDR3 is made up of 14 amino acids. Germline V gives CDR1 GTSNPN, CDR2 SVGIG (reference sequence). Between the trimmed V and J ends, which lost 0 bases and 0 bases, there was a span of 8 bases. CDR3 protein: CAWSVRRLNTEAFF. Written as DNA, the CDR3 is TGTGCCTGGAGTGTACGACGGTTGAACACTGAAGCTTTCTTT.

The V gene is TRBV7-3, the J gene TRBJ2-5; tentative D call: TRBD2 (6 bases). The CDR3 totals 13 residues. Between the trimmed V and J ends, which lost 1 base and 5 bases, there was a span of 8 bases. Germline assignment: CDR1 SGHTA and CDR2 FQGTGA. The CDR3 is CASSLRGRETQYF. CDR3 coding DNA: TGTGCCAGCAGCTTAAGGGGGAGGGAGACCCAGTACTTC. The full variable domain, its missing parts supplied by reference TRBV7-3 and TRBJ2-5, is GAGVSQTPSNKVTEKGKYVELRCDPISGHTALYWYRQSLGQGPEFLIYFQGTGAADDSGLPNDRFFAVRPEGSVSTLKIQRTERGDSAVYLCASSLRGRETQYFGPGTRLLVL.

For the CDR3, the DNA is TGTGCCAGCAGGACGAATAGCAATCAGCCCCAGCATTTT. It is translated as CASRTNSNQPQHF. This chain connects TRBV27 to TRBJ1-5; D is undetermined. The CDR3 length is 13 residues. Trimming pared 6 bases from V and 0 bases from J, leaving 6 bases between. CDR1 and CDR2 (germline): MNHEY, SMNVEV (reference sequence).

This chain links TRBV4-2 with TRBJ2-3; D is undetermined. CDR3 length equals 14 residues. The V gene's germline CDR1 is LGHNA and CDR2 YNFKEQ. The ends were cut back, 4 bases at V and 5 bases at J, with 13 bases in the middle. The CDR3 bases are TGTGCCAGCAGCCTCCCCCGACCCGGAGATACGCAGTATTTT. It encodes CASSLPRPGDTQYF.

The CDR3 reads CASVNWGAGNRMDQPQHF. DNA for the CDR3: TGTGCTAGTGTTAACTGGGGAGCCGGGAATCGAATGGATCAGCCCCAGCATTTT. The rearrangement links TRBV12-5 to TRBJ1-5; no firm D call. Germline V gene sequence: CDR1 LGHNT, CDR2 FRNRAP. This CDR3 is 18 amino acids long. The V end was cut by 7 bases, the J end by 5 bases, with 27 bases between.

The rearrangement joins TRBV10-2 to TRBJ2-6; the match to TRBD1 covers 9 bases. V was pared by 4 bases and J by 0 bases, with 10 bases of the junction left unmatched. In germline, CDR1 is WSHSY, CDR2 SAAADI. The CDR3 spans 19 residues. The CDR3 DNA follows: TGCGCCAGCAGTGGGGGACCGGGACAGGGAGACTCTGGGGCCAACGTCCTGACTTTC. It is translated as CASSGGPGQGDSGANVLTF.

This sequence joins TRBV10-2 and TRBJ2-1; TRBD2 aligns across 10 bases. Unmatched junction bases numbered 1, after V lost 5 bases and J lost 0 bases. In germline, CDR1 is WSHSY, CDR2 SAAADI. The CDR3 totals 15 residues. The CDR3 is CASSIAGGSYNEQFF. CDR3 DNA sequence: TGCGCCAGCAGTATAGCGGGGGGCTCCTACAATGAGCAGTTCTTC.

The chain recombines TRBV5-1 with TRBJ2-2; possible D gene TRBD2, 5 bases. In germline, CDR1 is SGHRS, CDR2 YFSETQ. The CDR3 runs to 13 residues. V lost 0 bases, J lost 5 bases, and 5 bases lay in between. CDR3 amino acids: CASSLGGTGELFF. CDR3 nucleotides: TGCGCCAGCAGCTTGGGAGGGACCGGGGAGCTGTTTTTT.

The chain couples TRBV7-9 to TRBJ2-3; TRBD2 agrees at 8 bases. This CDR3 comprises 17 residues. Trimming cost V 2 bases and J 0 bases; bases outside gene matches: 7. CDR1 is SEHNR and CDR2 is FQNEAQ in the germline V gene (reference sequence). Here the CDR3 reads CASSLSDGGASTDTQYF. The CDR3 DNA follows: TGTGCCAGCAGCTTAAGTGACGGGGGGGCTAGCACAGATACGCAGTATTTT. The full variable domain, in which reference TRBV7-9 and TRBJ2-3 provide the parts outside the CDR3, is DTGVSQNPRHKITKRGQNVTFRCDPISEHNRLYWYRQTLGQGPEFLTYFQNEAQLEKSRLLSDRFSAERPKGSFSTLEIQRTEQGDSAMYLCASSLSDGGASTDTQYFGPGTRLTVL.

The chain joins TRBV9 to TRBJ2-3; TRBD2 agrees at 12 bases. Germline values: CDR1 SGDLS, CDR2 YYNGEE. CDR3 length: 16 amino acids. V dropped 0 bases and J dropped 6; count of bases not matched to a gene: 5. CDR3 coding DNA: TGTGCCAGCAGCGTAGGGCTAGCGGGGGGGGTCGATACGCAGTATTTT. Translated, it gives CASSVGLAGGVDTQYF.

The rearrangement joins TRBV7-8 to TRBJ1-6; D not resolved. Germline V CDR1 and CDR2: SGHVS, FQNEAQ. V shed 2 bases and J shed 8 bases, with 10 bases lying between them. CDR3 length equals 14 residues. The CDR3 is CASSLWDSYSPLHF. The CDR3 coding sequence is TGTGCCAGCAGCTTATGGGATAGTTATTCACCCCTCCACTTT.

Remarks on this clone: Other DNA sequences within the sample encode an identical CDR3. The V call is TRBV5-1, the J call TRBJ2-5; 8 bases align to TRBD1. The CDR3 extends over 16 amino acids. Per the germline V gene, CDR1 is SGHRS and CDR2 is YFSETQ. V gave up 0 bases and J gave up 5 bases; unmatched junction bases: 9. This CDR3 reads CASSLGGRGPGETQYF. The DNA of the CDR3 is TGCGCCAGCAGCTTGGGGGGCAGGGGGCCGGGGGAGACCCAGTACTTC.

In this sample, this clone turned up once. The chain joins TRBV6-6 to TRBJ1-5; a possible D gene is TRBD1 (6 bases). Germline CDR1 is MNHNY and CDR2 is SVGAGI (reference sequence). The CDR3 spans 15 residues. V was clipped by 6 bases and J by 0 bases, with 12 bases between them. DNA of the CDR3: TGTGCCAGCAGCCTCGGACAGTATAGCAATCAGCCCCAGCATTTT. Its translation: CASSLGQYSNQPQHF.

This clone was found once. This sequence joins TRBV4-1 and TRBJ2-3; 12 bases map to TRBD2. CDR3 size: 16 residues. V dropped 1 base and J dropped 6; count of bases not matched to a gene: 5. Per the germline V gene, CDR1 is MGHRA and CDR2 is YSYEKL. CDR3 sequence: CASSQGSGLAGDTQYF. In DNA form, the CDR3 reads TGCGCCAGCAGCCAAGGGTCCGGACTAGCGGGGGATACGCAGTATTTT.

This chain uses TRBV27 with TRBJ1-5; 8 bases agree with TRBD1. V gave up 5 bases and J gave up 6 bases; unmatched junction bases: 6. Looked up from germline, CDR1 is MNHEY and CDR2 is SMNVEV (reference sequence). This CDR3 has 14 amino acids. The CDR3, as DNA: TGTGCCAGCAGTCCTACAGGGGGTAGTCAGCCCCAGCATTTT. Translation gives CASSPTGGSQPQHF.

The chain joins TRBV7-9 to TRBJ1-3; D gene ambiguous. The germline V and J ends were trimmed by 5 bases and 7 bases, with 9 bases remaining between them. The CDR3 is 12 residues long. The germline CDR1 and CDR2 sequences are SEHNR and FQNEAQ (reference sequence). CDR3: CASSAERNTIYF. The DNA for the CDR3 is TGTGCCAGCAGCGCTGAGAGGAACACCATATATTTT.

The CDR3, as DNA: TGTGCCAGCAGCTTGGTTGGGGCCGGGGAGCTGTTTTTT. Amino acids: CASSLVGAGELFF. The chain joins TRBV5-4 to TRBJ2-2; D unresolved. Germline assignment: CDR1 SGHNT and CDR2 YYREEE (reference sequence). CDR3 length: 13 amino acids. The V end lost 0 bases, the J end lost 6 bases, and 6 bases lay between the germline ends.

The chain links TRBV5-8 to TRBJ1-1; 7 bases map to TRBD1. The CDR3 has 14 amino acids. V was pared by 6 bases and J by 4 bases, with 9 bases of the junction left unmatched. Germline-derived CDR1 and CDR2 are SGHTS and YDEGEE. The CDR3 DNA reads TGTGCCAGCAACAAACAGGGGTTACCCACTGAAGCTTTCTTT. Encoded protein: CASNKQGLPTEAFF.

This chain connects TRBV5-1 to TRBJ2-1, with 8 bases identical to TRBD2. In germline, CDR1 is SGHRS, CDR2 YFSETQ. V was pared by 0 bases and J by 1 base, with 3 bases of the junction left unmatched. The CDR3 contains 16 residues. In DNA form, the CDR3 reads TGCGCCAGCAGCTTGGATCCGGGGGGGTCCTACAATGAGCAGTTCTTC. It yields the protein CASSLDPGGSYNEQFF.

The V and J genes are TRBV9 and TRBJ2-3; the D call may be TRBD1 or TRBD2 (6 bases each). The ends were cut back, 3 bases at V and 3 bases at J, with 14 bases in the middle. This CDR3 region has 15 residues. CDR1 and CDR2 (germline): SGDLS, YYNGEE. The CDR3 protein is CASSGVGGLTDTQYF. CDR3 bases: TGTGCCAGCAGCGGAGTAGGGGGGCTGACAGATACGCAGTATTTT.

This rearrangement joins TRBV7-9 to TRBJ2-3; D possibly matches TRBD1 or TRBD2 (5 bases each). V was clipped by 5 bases and J by 2 bases, with 20 bases between them. This CDR3 spans 17 amino acids. Looked up from germline, CDR1 is SEHNR and CDR2 is FQNEAQ (reference sequence). CDR3 residues: CASSPRAQGVNTDTQYF. CDR3 DNA sequence: TGTGCCAGCAGCCCGAGGGCCCAGGGCGTGAACACAGATACGCAGTATTTT.

The rearrangement links TRBV12-5 to TRBJ2-1, with 8 bases that match TRBD1. The CDR3 extends over 14 amino acids. Germline V lookup: CDR1 LGHNT, CDR2 FRNRAP. V gave up 6 bases and J gave up 6 bases; unmatched junction bases: 7. The CDR3 loop reads CASGLTGAPNEQFF. As DNA, the CDR3 is TGTGCTAGTGGCCTGACAGGGGCGCCCAATGAGCAGTTCTTC.

The genes are TRBV6-2 or TRBV6-3 and TRBJ2-7, with D perhaps being TRBD1 or TRBD2 (5 bases each). V lost 5 bases to trimming and J lost 3 bases, with 14 bases between them. This CDR3 has 14 residues. Germline CDR1 and CDR2: MNHEY and SVGEGT. Here the CDR3 reads CASSPPGPIYEQYF. Written as DNA, the CDR3 is TGTGCCAGCAGTCCACCGGGGCCGATCTACGAGCAGTACTTC.

The chain is built from TRBV7-2 and TRBJ2-1; D perhaps matches TRBD2 (5 bases). From germline, CDR1 is SGHTA and CDR2 FQGNSA. This CDR3 has 15 amino acids. With 1 base removed from V and 5 bases from J, the gap between germline ends came to 12 bases. The CDR3 sequence: CASSLGFGKHNEQFF. In DNA form, the CDR3 reads TGTGCCAGCAGCTTAGGGTTCGGGAAACACAATGAGCAGTTCTTC.

The chain is built from TRBV6-5 and TRBJ2-1; 8 bases fit TRBD2. Unmatched junction bases numbered 7, after V lost 6 bases and J lost 9 bases. The germline gives CDR1 MNHEY, CDR2 SVGAGI. The CDR3 totals 13 residues. This chain's CDR3 is CASRPGGGGEQFF. CDR3 bases: TGTGCCAGCAGACCGGGAGGGGGGGGTGAGCAGTTCTTC.

This chain joins TRBV10-3 and TRBJ1-1; D remains ambiguous. With 1 base removed from V and 1 base from J, the gap between germline ends came to 13 bases. The CDR3 is 16 amino acids. CDR1 and CDR2 from the germline V gene are ENHRY and SYGVKD. The CDR3 loop is CAISEYLAFRNTEAFF. In nucleotides, the CDR3 is TGTGCCATCAGTGAGTATCTGGCCTTTAGGAACACTGAAGCTTTCTTT.

DNA for the CDR3: TGTGCCAGCAGCTCCGACCGCTGGGAGCAGTACTTC. This translates into CASSSDRWEQYF. V usage is TRBV7-2 and J usage is TRBJ2-7, with D uncertain. This CDR3 region has 12 residues. Germline lookup yields CDR1 SGHTA and CDR2 FQGNSA. V was pared by 4 bases and J by 7 bases, with 11 bases between. The whole variable domain, remainder taken from reference TRBV7-2 and TRBJ2-7, is GAGVSQSPSNKVTEKGKDVELRCDPISGHTALYWYRQSLGQGLEFLIYFQGNSAPDKSGLPSDRFSAERTGGSVSTLTIQRTQQEDSAVYLCASSSDRWEQYFGPGTRLTVT.